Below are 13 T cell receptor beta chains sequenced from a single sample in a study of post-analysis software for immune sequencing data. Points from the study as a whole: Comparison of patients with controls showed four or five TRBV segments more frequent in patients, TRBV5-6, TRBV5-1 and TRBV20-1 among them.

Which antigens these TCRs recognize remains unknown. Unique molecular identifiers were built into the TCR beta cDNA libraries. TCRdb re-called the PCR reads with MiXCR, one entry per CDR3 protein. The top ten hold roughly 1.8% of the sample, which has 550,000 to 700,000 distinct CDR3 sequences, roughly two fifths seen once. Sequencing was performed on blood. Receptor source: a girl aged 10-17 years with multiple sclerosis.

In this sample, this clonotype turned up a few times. This CDR3 reads CSSGTKGYGYTF. The CDR3 nucleotides read TGCAGCTCAGGGACGAAGGGGTATGGCTACACCTTC. The V gene is TRBV29-1, the J gene TRBJ1-2; tentative D call: TRBD1 (5 bases). Germline CDR1 and CDR2: SQVTM and ANQGSEA. V was pared by 8 bases and J by 5 bases, with 15 bases between. The CDR3 has 12 residues.

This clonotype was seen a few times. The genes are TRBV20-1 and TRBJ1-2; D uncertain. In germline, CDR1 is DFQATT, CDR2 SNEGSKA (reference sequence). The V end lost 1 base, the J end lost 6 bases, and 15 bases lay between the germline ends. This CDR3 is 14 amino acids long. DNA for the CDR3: TGCAGTGCTAGAGGAACTCCAGGCTGGAATGGCTACACCTTC. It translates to CSARGTPGWNGYTF.

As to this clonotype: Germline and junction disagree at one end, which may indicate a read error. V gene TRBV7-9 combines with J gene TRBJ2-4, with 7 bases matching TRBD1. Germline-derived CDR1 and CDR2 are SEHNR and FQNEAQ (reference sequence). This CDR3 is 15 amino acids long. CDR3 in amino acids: CTSSTGAVAKNIQYF. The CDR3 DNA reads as TGTACCAGCAGCACAGGGGCGGTCGCCAAAAACATTCAGTACTTC.

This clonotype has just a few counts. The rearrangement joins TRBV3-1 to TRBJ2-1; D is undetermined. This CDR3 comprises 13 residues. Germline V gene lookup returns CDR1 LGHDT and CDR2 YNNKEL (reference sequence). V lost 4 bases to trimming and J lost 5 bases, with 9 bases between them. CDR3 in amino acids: CASSPRLDNEQFF. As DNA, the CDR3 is TGTGCCAGCAGCCCCCGTTTAGACAATGAGCAGTTCTTC.

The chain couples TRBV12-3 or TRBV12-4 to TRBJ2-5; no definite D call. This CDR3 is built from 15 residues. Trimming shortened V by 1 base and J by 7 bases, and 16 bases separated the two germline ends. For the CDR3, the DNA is TGTGCCAGCAGTTTAGAACAGCTAACCCCTCGGACCCAGTACTTC. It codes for CASSLEQLTPRTQYF.

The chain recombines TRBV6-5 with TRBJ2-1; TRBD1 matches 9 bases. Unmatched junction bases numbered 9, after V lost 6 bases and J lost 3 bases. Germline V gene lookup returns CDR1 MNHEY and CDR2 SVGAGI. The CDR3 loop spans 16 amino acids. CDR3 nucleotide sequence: TGTGCCAGCAGCCCCGTCCGGACAGGGGTCTACAATGAGCAGTTCTTC. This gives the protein CASSPVRTGVYNEQFF.

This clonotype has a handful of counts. CDR3 residues: CASSSGLVQGGDTQYF. CDR3 DNA: TGTGCCAGCAGCTCCGGACTAGTCCAGGGGGGCGATACGCAGTATTTT. V is TRBV7-6 and J is TRBJ2-3; D possibly matches TRBD1 or TRBD2 (7 bases each). Trimming took 4 bases from V and 6 from J, leaving 20 bases between them. There are 16 residues in the CDR3. Germline lookup yields CDR1 SGHVS and CDR2 FNYEAQ.

The CDR3 sequence: CASSSRRDNEQFF. CDR3 in DNA: TGTGCCAGCAGCTCCCGCAGGGACAATGAGCAGTTCTTC. The chain couples TRBV7-9 to TRBJ2-1, with D perhaps matching TRBD1 (5 bases). The CDR3 has 13 amino acids. The V gene lost 4 bases and the J gene lost 5 bases, with 9 bases spanning the gap. Germline V gene data show CDR1 as SEHNR and CDR2 as FQNEAQ (reference sequence).

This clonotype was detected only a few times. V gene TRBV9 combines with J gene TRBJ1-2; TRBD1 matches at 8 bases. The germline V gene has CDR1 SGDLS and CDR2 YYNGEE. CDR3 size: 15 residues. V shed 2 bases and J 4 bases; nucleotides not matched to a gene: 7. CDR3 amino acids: CASSVGTGGRYGYTF. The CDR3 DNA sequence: TGTGCCAGCAGCGTGGGGACAGGAGGTCGCTATGGCTACACCTTC.

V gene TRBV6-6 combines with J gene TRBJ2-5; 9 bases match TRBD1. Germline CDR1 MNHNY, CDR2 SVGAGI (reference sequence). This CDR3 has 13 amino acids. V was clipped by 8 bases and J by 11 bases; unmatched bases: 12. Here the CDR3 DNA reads TGTGCCAGCCACCGGGACAGGGCTAACGGGCAGTACTTC. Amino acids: CASHRDRANGQYF.

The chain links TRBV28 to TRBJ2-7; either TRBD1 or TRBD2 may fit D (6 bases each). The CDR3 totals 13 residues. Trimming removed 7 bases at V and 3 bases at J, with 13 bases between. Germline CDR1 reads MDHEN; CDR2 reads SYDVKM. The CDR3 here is CASITQGLYEQYF. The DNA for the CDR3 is TGTGCCAGCATTACACAGGGACTCTACGAGCAGTACTTC.

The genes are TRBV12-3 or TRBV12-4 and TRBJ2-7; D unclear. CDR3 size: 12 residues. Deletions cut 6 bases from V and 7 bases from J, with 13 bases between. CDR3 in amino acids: CASRSGLLEQYF. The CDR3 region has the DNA TGTGCCAGCAGGTCGGGTCTCCTGGAGCAGTACTTC.

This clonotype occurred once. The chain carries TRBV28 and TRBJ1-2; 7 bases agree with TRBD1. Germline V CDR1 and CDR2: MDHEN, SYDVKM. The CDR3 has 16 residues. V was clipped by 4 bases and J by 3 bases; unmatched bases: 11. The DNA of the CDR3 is TGTGCCAGCAGTTCCCCGGGGACAGAATTGGACTATGGCTACACCTTC. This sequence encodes CASSSPGTELDYGYTF.